A single sample is the source of the 7 T cell receptor beta chains below, sequenced in a study of blood T cell repertoires in COVID-19. Generated by immunoSEQ multiplex PCR, the TCRdb table keeps only in-frame clones and is missing some. The table shows about 140,000 clones, with roughly 85% occurring only once. Material for sequencing was peripheral blood. The receptor source for this set is a man aged 45-60 years with acute or convalescent COVID-19.

This chain uses TRBV7-3 with TRBJ2-7, with TRBD1 matching over 10 bases. CDR3 length: 14 residues. After removal of 5 bases from V and 7 bases from J, the junction contained 8 bases not matched to a gene. Germline assignment: CDR1 SGHTA and CDR2 FQGTGA. The DNA of the CDR3 is TGTGCCAGCAGCCAGACAGGGGGCGCGGAGGAGCAGTACTTC. Residues: CASSQTGGAEEQYF.

The rearrangement uses TRBV27 and TRBJ1-2; 12 positions match TRBD1. Germline V gene lookup returns CDR1 MNHEY and CDR2 SMNVEV (reference sequence). V was pared by 3 bases and J by 1 base, with 6 bases of the junction left unmatched. The CDR3 spans 17 residues. CDR3 sequence reads: CASSFAGTGGFNYGYTF. The CDR3 region has the DNA TGTGCCAGCAGTTTCGCCGGGACAGGGGGCTTTAACTATGGCTACACCTTC.

This rearrangement joins TRBV19 to TRBJ2-3, with 11 bases fitting TRBD1. CDR3 length equals 16 residues. Losses at the gene ends were 2 bases for V and 2 bases for J; bases not matched to a gene: 3. CDR1 LNHDA and CDR2 SQIVND come from the germline V gene (reference sequence). In DNA, the CDR3 is TGTGCCAGTAGTATATTTGGACAGGGGGCCACAGATACGCAGTATTTT. It encodes CASSIFGQGATDTQYF.

This clone appeared a single time. J is TRBJ2-4 and V is TRBV6-1; 10 positions match TRBD1. The V gene end was trimmed by 4 bases and the J gene end by 1 base; junction bases not matched to a gene: 10. The CDR3 is 18 residues long. The V gene's germline CDR1 is MNHNS and CDR2 SASEGT. CDR3 coding DNA: TGTGCCAGCAGTGGACCGGGACAGGGGTCTCGGGCCAAAAACATTCAGTACTTC. This sequence encodes CASSGPGQGSRAKNIQYF.

The genes are TRBV27 and TRBJ2-1; D not certain. The CDR3 covers 15 residues. CDR1 MNHEY and CDR2 SMNVEV come from the germline V gene (reference sequence). V lost 2 bases and J 2 bases, leaving 10 bases between the germline ends. In DNA form, the CDR3 reads TGTGCCAGCAGTTTAAGCCCCATCCCCTACAATGAGCAGTTCTTC. Translating gives CASSLSPIPYNEQFF.

V usage is TRBV30 and J usage is TRBJ1-2, with TRBD1 as a possible D gene (5 bases). The germline CDR1 and CDR2 sequences are GTSNPN and SVGIG (reference sequence). This CDR3 has 13 amino acids. V was cut by 4 bases and J by 5 bases, with 14 bases left in between. CDR3 DNA: TGTGCCTGGAAGGGGTCACGGGTTTATGGCTACACCTTC. This codes for CAWKGSRVYGYTF.

The chain joins TRBV11-3 to TRBJ1-3, with 7 bases that match TRBD1. The CDR3 spans 14 residues. Trimming cost V 8 bases and J 0 bases; bases outside gene matches: 4. CDR1 and CDR2 from the germline V gene are SGHNT and YENEEA. CDR3 DNA: TGTGCCAGCCAGGGGGAATTCTCTGGAAACACCATATATTTT. This sequence encodes CASQGEFSGNTIYF.